This T cell receptor (beta chain) was recorded in a study of beta chain features in type 1 diabetes. Findings and caveats of the study: Patients and controls would share equally any PCR tilt toward shorter templates. It was among patients, rather than healthy donors, that naive, central memory and Treg TCRB repertoires appeared more similar.

The study reverse transcribed the entire isolated RNA, so it sequenced expressed TCRB transcripts. Produced via immunoSEQ multiplex PCR; TCRdb's table is partial and in-frame only. The data contain 240,000 or so clones, about 25% of them singletons. V dropped 2 bases and J dropped 2 bases, with 16 bases sitting between them. The CDR3 is 17 amino acids. Per germline, CDR1 GTSNPN and CDR2 SVGIG (reference sequence). For this clone: The antigen is not known. The sample carries other DNA sequences with the same CDR3.

What was sequenced was central memory CD4+ T cells from blood. The chain has TRBV30 and TRBJ2-6, with D unclear. This TCR derives from a man younger than 45 in good health. DNA of the CDR3: TGTGCCTGGAGTATGGCGAGTAAGGTCGCTGGGGCCAACGTCCTGACTTTC. Its translation: CAWSMASKVAGANVLTF.